This entry lists 22 T cell receptor beta chains sequenced from one sample in a study of blood T cell repertoires in COVID-19. Using immunoSEQ multiplex PCR, the repertoire was profiled, and TCRdb retains in-frame clones only, with some absent. The table shows 76,000 or so clones, with roughly 82% occurring only once. Sequencing used peripheral blood. The receptors were gathered from a man aged 50-59 years with acute or convalescent COVID-19.

The chain joins TRBV5-1 to TRBJ2-7; TRBD1 matches at 8 bases. There are 14 residues in the CDR3. Germline loops: CDR1 SGHRS, CDR2 YFSETQ. With 4 bases clipped from V and 7 bases from J, the junction kept 10 bases outside the gene matches. The CDR3 DNA sequence: TGCGCCAGCAGCCCGGACAGGGTTTTGGGGGAGCAGTACTTC. Its protein is CASSPDRVLGEQYF.

The sample holds one count of this clone. The J gene is TRBJ1-1, the V gene TRBV9, with a possible D match to TRBD1 (5 bases). Germline V gene sequence: CDR1 SGDLS, CDR2 YYNGEE. Trimming shortened V by 4 bases and J by 8 bases, and 12 bases separated the two germline ends. CDR3 size: 12 residues. The CDR3 bases are TGTGCCAGCAGCAGGGACGGGGGAGAAGCTTTCTTT. It specifies CASSRDGGEAFF.

V and J are TRBV12-5 and TRBJ1-5; D unresolved. This CDR3 region has 17 residues. V was trimmed by 0 bases and J by 0 bases, leaving 12 bases between them. The germline V gene encodes CDR1 LGHNT and CDR2 FRNRAP. The CDR3 protein is CASGLVMGRNSNQPQHF. The CDR3 bases are TGTGCTAGTGGTTTGGTAATGGGCAGGAATAGCAATCAGCCCCAGCATTTT.

The chain joins TRBV6-2 or TRBV6-3 to TRBJ1-2; tentatively, D is TRBD1 (5 bases). The V gene lost 5 bases and the J gene lost 2 bases, with 15 bases spanning the gap. Germline V lookup: CDR1 MNHEY, CDR2 SVGEGT. This CDR3 has 15 residues. CDR3 sequence (DNA): TGTGCCAGCAGTCATCATGGGGCGGACAACTATGGCTACACCTTC. Translating it yields CASSHHGADNYGYTF.

The sample holds one count of this clone. V gene TRBV27 combines with J gene TRBJ1-2, with 8 nucleotides matching TRBD1. Per germline, CDR1 MNHEY and CDR2 SMNVEV (reference sequence). Losses at the gene ends were 5 bases for V and 7 bases for J; bases not matched to a gene: 6. The CDR3 has 13 amino acids. Written as DNA, the CDR3 is TGTGCCAGCAGTCCACGGACAGGGTTTGGCTACACCTTC. Translation gives CASSPRTGFGYTF.

The chain employs TRBV3-1 (or the pseudogene TRBV3-2) and TRBJ1-3; 9 bases align to TRBD1. The germline gives CDR1 LGHDT, CDR2 YNNKEL (reference sequence). The length of the CDR3 is 15 residues. V gave up 4 bases and J gave up 2 bases; unmatched junction bases: 3. The CDR3 DNA is TGTGCCAGCAGCCCTACAGGGGGCGCTGGAAACACCATATATTTT. Its protein is CASSPTGGAGNTIYF.

The chain employs TRBV5-1 and TRBJ2-5; a weak D match, TRBD2 (5 bases). The CDR3 spans 12 residues. The ends were cut back, 3 bases at V and 5 bases at J, with 8 bases in the middle. The V gene's germline CDR1 is SGHRS and CDR2 YFSETQ. Written as DNA, the CDR3 is TGCGCCAGCAGCTCCTCGGGGGAGACCCAGTACTTC. Encoded protein: CASSSSGETQYF.

V usage is TRBV7-9 and J usage is TRBJ1-1; D is perhaps TRBD1 (6 bases). The V gene's germline CDR1 is SEHNR and CDR2 FQNEAQ (reference sequence). V was cut by 2 bases and J by 4 bases, with 11 bases left in between. The CDR3 consists of 14 residues. CDR3 sequence (DNA): TGTGCCAGCAGCTTACGGCAGGGGACCACTGAAGCTTTCTTT. Its protein product is CASSLRQGTTEAFF.

This chain links TRBV9 with TRBJ2-5, with 7 bases that match TRBD2. V lost 0 bases and J lost 7; bases outside the gene matches: 3. Germline lookup yields CDR1 SGDLS and CDR2 YYNGEE. This CDR3 contains 13 residues. CDR3 in DNA: TGTGCCAGCAGCGTAGTCCCGGGAGGGACCCAGTACTTC. It yields the protein CASSVVPGGTQYF. The full variable domain, rest sourced from reference TRBV9 and TRBJ2-5, is DSGVTQTPKHLITATGQRVTLRCSPRSGDLSVYWYQQSLDQGLQFLIQYYNGEERAKGNILERFSAQQFPDLHSELNLSSLELGDSALYFCASSVVPGGTQYFGPGTRLLVL.

This chain uses TRBV7-8 with TRBJ2-1; D might be TRBD2 (6 bases). This CDR3 spans 16 amino acids. The ends were cut back, 1 base at V and 8 bases at J, with 18 bases in the middle. Germline V gene sequence: CDR1 SGHVS, CDR2 FQNEAQ. The CDR3 loop is CASSLDRGTIYDEQFF. The DNA of the CDR3 is TGTGCCAGCAGCTTAGACCGCGGGACCATATACGATGAGCAGTTCTTC.

The rearrangement links TRBV29-1 to TRBJ1-5; D is possibly TRBD1 (5 bases). Deletions cut 7 bases from V and 0 bases from J, with 10 bases between. CDR1 and CDR2 (germline): SQVTM, ANQGSEA. The CDR3 totals 13 residues. DNA of the CDR3: TGCAGCGCCGAAACAGGTAGCAATCAGCCCCAGCATTTT. This translates into CSAETGSNQPQHF.

The chain combines TRBV7-2 with TRBJ1-2; 11 bases map to TRBD1. V shed 5 bases, J shed 8 bases, and the junction held 10 bases outside the gene matches. CDR3 length: 15 residues. Germline CDR1 SGHTA, CDR2 FQGNSA. As DNA, the CDR3 is TGTGCCAGCAGCCCAGGGACAGGGGGTTTTTTGGGCTACACCTTC. It is translated as CASSPGTGGFLGYTF.

V is TRBV7-9 and J is TRBJ1-3; D is undetermined. The CDR3 has 15 residues. Germline CDR1 is SEHNR and CDR2 is FQNEAQ (reference sequence). V was cut by 3 bases and J by 0 bases, with 9 bases left in between. The CDR3 DNA is TGTGCCAGCAGCTTTCTGAGGAGCTCTGGAAACACCATATATTTT. Protein sequence: CASSFLRSSGNTIYF.

The chain joins TRBV5-1 to TRBJ1-1; TRBD1 agrees at 9 bases. Germline values: CDR1 SGHRS, CDR2 YFSETQ. V shed 0 bases, J shed 1 base, and the junction held 4 bases outside the gene matches. CDR3 length: 16 amino acids. DNA of the CDR3: TGCGCCAGCAGCTTGGAGACGGGACAGGGGAACACTGAAGCTTTCTTT. This encodes CASSLETGQGNTEAFF.

The chain uses TRBV5-4 and TRBJ1-2; D might be TRBD1 (5 bases). This CDR3 comprises 14 residues. V lost 2 bases to trimming and J lost 4 bases, with 12 bases between them. CDR1 is SGHNT, CDR2 YYREEE, per germline (reference sequence). CDR3 in amino acids: CASSLGDRSYGYTF. The CDR3 DNA is TGTGCCAGCAGCTTAGGCGACAGATCCTATGGCTACACCTTC.

V and J are TRBV5-4 and TRBJ1-2; 10 bases match TRBD1. The trim removed 5 bases at V and 3 bases at J, leaving 1 base unmatched. CDR3 length: 13 residues. Germline V gives CDR1 SGHNT, CDR2 YYREEE (reference sequence). DNA of the CDR3: TGTGCCAGCAGGGGACAGGGGTACTATGGCTACACCTTC. Its protein is CASRGQGYYGYTF.

The chain recombines TRBV19 with TRBJ2-3, with a possible D match to TRBD2 (5 bases). The CDR3 has 15 amino acids. Germline V gene sequence: CDR1 LNHDA, CDR2 SQIVND (reference sequence). The ends were cut back, 11 bases at V and 1 base at J, with 19 bases in the middle. DNA for the CDR3: TGTGCCGTGACGTCGAGCGGAACACGCACAGATACGCAGTATTTT. This sequence encodes CAVTSSGTRTDTQYF.

This clone was seen a handful of times. The chain has TRBV28 and TRBJ1-1; D may be TRBD1 (5 bases). Germline lookup yields CDR1 MDHEN and CDR2 SYDVKM. The CDR3 length is 15 residues. Trimming cost V 7 bases and J 1 base, with 16 bases left between them. This chain's CDR3 is CASTHSLGGNTEAFF. DNA of the CDR3: TGTGCCAGCACCCATTCCCTGGGGGGGAACACTGAAGCTTTCTTT.

The chain has TRBV6-5 and TRBJ1-5; TRBD1 is a possible D gene (5 bases). V lost 5 bases to trimming and J lost 0 bases, with 11 bases between them. Germline CDR1 reads MNHEY; CDR2 reads SVGAGI. CDR3 length: 15 amino acids. As DNA, the CDR3 is TGTGCCAGCAGTCTGGACATGAATAGCAATCAGCCCCAGCATTTT. Translating gives CASSLDMNSNQPQHF.

The chain combines TRBV6-6 with TRBJ1-2; perhaps TRBD1 as D (6 bases). V gave up 4 bases and J gave up 6 bases, with 12 bases separating them. Per the germline V gene, CDR1 is MNHNY and CDR2 is SVGAGI (reference sequence). The CDR3 extends over 13 amino acids. DNA of the CDR3: TGTGCCAGCAGTTCCCAGGGGTTGGATGGCTACACCTTC. This codes for CASSSQGLDGYTF.

The J gene is TRBJ2-1, the V gene TRBV27; 9 bases map to TRBD2. V shed 3 bases and J 7 bases; nucleotides not matched to a gene: 7. Germline loops: CDR1 MNHEY, CDR2 SMNVEV (reference sequence). This CDR3 has 15 amino acids. The CDR3 sequence is CASSFATSGRNEQFF. The CDR3 DNA is TGTGCCAGCAGTTTCGCGACTAGCGGCCGAAATGAGCAGTTCTTC.

This clone appeared a few times. The chain employs TRBV3-1 (or the pseudogene TRBV3-2) and TRBJ2-2, with TRBD2 matching 12 bases. Germline V gene data show CDR1 as LGHDT and CDR2 as YNNKEL (reference sequence). The CDR3 sequence is 16 residues long. J was trimmed by 0 bases and V by 6 bases; bases with no gene match: 2. CDR3 coding DNA: TGTGCCAGCAGACTAGCGGGGGGTTCGAACACCGGGGAGCTGTTTTTT. This sequence encodes CASRLAGGSNTGELFF.